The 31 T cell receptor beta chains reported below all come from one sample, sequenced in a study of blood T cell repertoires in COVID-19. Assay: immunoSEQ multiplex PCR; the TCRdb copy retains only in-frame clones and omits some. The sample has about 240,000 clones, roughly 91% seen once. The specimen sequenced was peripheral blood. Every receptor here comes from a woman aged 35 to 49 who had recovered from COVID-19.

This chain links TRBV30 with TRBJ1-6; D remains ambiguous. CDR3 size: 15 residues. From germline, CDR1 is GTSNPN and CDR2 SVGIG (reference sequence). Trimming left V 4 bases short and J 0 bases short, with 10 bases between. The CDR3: CAWMDGSSYNSPLHF. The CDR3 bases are TGTGCCTGGATGGACGGGAGCTCCTATAATTCACCCCTCCACTTT.

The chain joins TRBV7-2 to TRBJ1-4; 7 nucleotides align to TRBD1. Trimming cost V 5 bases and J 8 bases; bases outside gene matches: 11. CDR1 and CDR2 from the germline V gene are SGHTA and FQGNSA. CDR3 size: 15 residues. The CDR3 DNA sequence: TGTGCCAGCAGCAAAGGAGGGGGCTGGCCGGAAAAACTGTTTTTT. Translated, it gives CASSKGGGWPEKLFF.

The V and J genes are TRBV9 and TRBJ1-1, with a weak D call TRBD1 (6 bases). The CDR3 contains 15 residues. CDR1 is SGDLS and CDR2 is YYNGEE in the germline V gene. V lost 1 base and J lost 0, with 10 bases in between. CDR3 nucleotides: TGTGCCAGCAGCGTACAGGGGCCCATGAACACTGAAGCTTTCTTT. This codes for CASSVQGPMNTEAFF.

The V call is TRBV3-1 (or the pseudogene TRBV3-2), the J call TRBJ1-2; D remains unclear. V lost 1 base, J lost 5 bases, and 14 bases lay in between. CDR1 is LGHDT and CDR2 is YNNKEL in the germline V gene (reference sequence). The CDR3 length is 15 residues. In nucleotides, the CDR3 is TGTGCCAGCAGCCAAGCGTGGGCCTCTCAATATGGCTACACCTTC. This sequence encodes CASSQAWASQYGYTF.

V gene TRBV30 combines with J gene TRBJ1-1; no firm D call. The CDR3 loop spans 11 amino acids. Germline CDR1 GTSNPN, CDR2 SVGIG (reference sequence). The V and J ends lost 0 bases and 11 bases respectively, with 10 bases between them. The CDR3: CAWSVGQVAFF. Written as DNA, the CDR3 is TGTGCCTGGAGTGTGGGCCAGGTGGCTTTCTTT.

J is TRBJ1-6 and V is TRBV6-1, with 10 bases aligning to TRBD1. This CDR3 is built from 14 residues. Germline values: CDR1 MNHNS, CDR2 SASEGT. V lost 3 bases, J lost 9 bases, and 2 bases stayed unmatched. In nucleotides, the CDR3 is TGTGCCAGCAGTGAGACAGGGGGCCGTTCACCCCTCCACTTT. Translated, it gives CASSETGGRSPLHF.

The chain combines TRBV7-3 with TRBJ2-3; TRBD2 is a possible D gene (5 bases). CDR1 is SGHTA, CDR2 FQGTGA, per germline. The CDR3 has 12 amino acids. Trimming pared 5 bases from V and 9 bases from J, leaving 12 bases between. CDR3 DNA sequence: TGTGCCAGCAGCCTGGACTCTGGCACGCAGTATTTT. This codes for CASSLDSGTQYF.

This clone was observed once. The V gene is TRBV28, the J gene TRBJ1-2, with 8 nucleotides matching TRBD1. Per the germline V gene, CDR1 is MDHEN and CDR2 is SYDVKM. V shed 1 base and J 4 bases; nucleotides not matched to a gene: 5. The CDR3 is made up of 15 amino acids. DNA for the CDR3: TGTGCCAGCAGTTTATTCCCAGGGGGCCTCTATGGCTACACCTTC. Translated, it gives CASSLFPGGLYGYTF.

The CDR3 loop is CASSTPGTGPSYTF. In nucleotides, the CDR3 is TGCGCCAGCAGCACCCCCGGGACAGGGCCTAGCTACACCTTC. This chain joins TRBV4-1 and TRBJ1-2; 9 bases agree with TRBD1. The CDR3 has 14 residues. Germline V CDR1 and CDR2: MGHRA, YSYEKL. Losses at the gene ends were 5 bases for V and 9 bases for J; bases not matched to a gene: 10.

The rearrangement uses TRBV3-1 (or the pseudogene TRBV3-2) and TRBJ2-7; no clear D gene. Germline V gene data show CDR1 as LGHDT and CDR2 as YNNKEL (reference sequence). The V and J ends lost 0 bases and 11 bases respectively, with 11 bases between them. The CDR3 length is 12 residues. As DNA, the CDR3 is TGTGCCAGCAGCCAAGATCGGCTTCAGGAGTACGTC. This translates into CASSQDRLQEYV.

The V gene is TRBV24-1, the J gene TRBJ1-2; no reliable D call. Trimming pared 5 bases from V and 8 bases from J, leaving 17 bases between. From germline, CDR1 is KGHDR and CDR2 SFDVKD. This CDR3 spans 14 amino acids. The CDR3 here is CATSVPGMMGGYTF. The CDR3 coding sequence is TGTGCCACCAGTGTACCAGGAATGATGGGCGGCTACACCTTC.

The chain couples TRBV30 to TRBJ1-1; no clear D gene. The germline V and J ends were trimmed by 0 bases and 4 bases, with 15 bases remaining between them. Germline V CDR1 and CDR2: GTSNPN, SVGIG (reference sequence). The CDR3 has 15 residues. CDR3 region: CAWSVGWVAGTEAFF. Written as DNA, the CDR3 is TGTGCCTGGAGTGTAGGATGGGTCGCGGGCACTGAAGCTTTCTTT.

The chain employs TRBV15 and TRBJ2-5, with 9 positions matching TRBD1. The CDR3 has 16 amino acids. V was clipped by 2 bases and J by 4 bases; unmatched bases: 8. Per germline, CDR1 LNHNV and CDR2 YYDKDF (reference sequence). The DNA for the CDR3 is TGTGCCACCAGCAGACCCGACAGGGGGACAGGAGAGACCCAGTACTTC. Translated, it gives CATSRPDRGTGETQYF.

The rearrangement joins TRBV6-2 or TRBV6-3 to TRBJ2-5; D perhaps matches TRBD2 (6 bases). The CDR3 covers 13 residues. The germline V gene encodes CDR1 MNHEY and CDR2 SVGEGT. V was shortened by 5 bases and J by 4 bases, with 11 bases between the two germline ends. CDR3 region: CASSGGVGETQYF. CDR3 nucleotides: TGTGCCAGCAGTGGAGGGGTGGGAGAGACCCAGTACTTC.

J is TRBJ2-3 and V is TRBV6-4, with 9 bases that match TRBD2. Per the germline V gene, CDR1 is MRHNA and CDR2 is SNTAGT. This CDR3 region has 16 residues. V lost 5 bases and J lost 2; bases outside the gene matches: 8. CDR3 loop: CASSSNSGSPTDTQYF. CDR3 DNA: TGTGCCAGCAGTTCAAATAGCGGGAGCCCCACAGATACGCAGTATTTT.

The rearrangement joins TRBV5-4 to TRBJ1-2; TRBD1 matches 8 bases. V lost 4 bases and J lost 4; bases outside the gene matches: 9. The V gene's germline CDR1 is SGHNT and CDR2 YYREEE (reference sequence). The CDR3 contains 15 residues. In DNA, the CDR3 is TGTGCCAGCAGCCTCCCCGGGGACAGGCTCTATGGCTACACCTTC. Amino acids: CASSLPGDRLYGYTF.

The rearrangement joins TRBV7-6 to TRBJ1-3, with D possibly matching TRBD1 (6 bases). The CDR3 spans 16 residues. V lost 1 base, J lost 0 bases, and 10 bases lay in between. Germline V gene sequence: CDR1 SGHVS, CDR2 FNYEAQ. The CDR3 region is CASSLGGQTSGNTIYF. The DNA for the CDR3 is TGTGCCAGCAGCTTAGGGGGGCAAACCTCTGGAAACACCATATATTTT.

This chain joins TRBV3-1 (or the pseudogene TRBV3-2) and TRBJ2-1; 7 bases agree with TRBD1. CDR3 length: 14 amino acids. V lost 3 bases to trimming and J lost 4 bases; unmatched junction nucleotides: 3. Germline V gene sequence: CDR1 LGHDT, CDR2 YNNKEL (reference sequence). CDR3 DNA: TGTGCCAGCAGCCATCTGACAGGGTACAATGAGCAGTTCTTC. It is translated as CASSHLTGYNEQFF.

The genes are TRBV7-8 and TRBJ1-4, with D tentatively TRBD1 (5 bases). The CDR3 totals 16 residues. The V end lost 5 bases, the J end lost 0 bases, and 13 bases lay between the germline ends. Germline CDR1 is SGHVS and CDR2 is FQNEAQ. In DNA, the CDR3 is TGTGCCAGCAGCCCACGAACAGGCGCAACTAATGAAAAACTGTTTTTT. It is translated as CASSPRTGATNEKLFF.

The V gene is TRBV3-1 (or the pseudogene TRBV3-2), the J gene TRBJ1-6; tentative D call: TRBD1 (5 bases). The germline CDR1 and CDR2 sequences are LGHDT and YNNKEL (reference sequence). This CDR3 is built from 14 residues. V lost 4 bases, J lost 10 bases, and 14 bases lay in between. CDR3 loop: CASSPQGSGSPLHF. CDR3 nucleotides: TGTGCCAGCAGCCCCCAGGGCAGTGGGTCACCCCTCCACTTT.

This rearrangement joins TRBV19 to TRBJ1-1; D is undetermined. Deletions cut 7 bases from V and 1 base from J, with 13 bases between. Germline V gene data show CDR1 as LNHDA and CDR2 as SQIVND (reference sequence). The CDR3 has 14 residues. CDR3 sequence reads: CASTPYRENTEAFF. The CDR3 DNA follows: TGTGCCAGTACCCCGTACCGAGAGAACACTGAAGCTTTCTTT. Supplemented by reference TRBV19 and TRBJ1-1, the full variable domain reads DGGITQSPKYLFRKEGQNVTLSCEQNLNHDAMYWYRQDPGQGLRLIYYSQIVNDFQKGDIAEGYSVSREKKESFPLTVTSAQKNPTAFYLCASTPYRENTEAFFGQGTRLTVV.

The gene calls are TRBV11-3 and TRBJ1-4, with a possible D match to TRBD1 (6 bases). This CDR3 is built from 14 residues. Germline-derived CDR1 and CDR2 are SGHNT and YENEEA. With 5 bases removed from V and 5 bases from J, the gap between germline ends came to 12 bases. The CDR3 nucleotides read TGTGCCAGCAGCCCAGGGGCCGTAAATGAAAAACTGTTTTTT. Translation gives CASSPGAVNEKLFF.

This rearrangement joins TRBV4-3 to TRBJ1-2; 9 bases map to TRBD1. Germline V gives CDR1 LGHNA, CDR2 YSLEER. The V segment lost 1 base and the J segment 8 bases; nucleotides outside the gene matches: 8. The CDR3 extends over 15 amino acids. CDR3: CASSQAGTGLWGYTF. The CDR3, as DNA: TGCGCCAGCAGCCAAGCGGGGACAGGGCTTTGGGGCTACACCTTC.

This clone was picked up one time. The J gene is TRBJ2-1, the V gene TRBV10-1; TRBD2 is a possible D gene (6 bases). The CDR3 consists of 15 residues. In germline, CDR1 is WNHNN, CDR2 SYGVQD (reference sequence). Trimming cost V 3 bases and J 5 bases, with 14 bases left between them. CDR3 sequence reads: CASSDGAGWNNEQFF. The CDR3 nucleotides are TGCGCCAGCAGTGATGGGGCGGGGTGGAACAATGAGCAGTTCTTC.

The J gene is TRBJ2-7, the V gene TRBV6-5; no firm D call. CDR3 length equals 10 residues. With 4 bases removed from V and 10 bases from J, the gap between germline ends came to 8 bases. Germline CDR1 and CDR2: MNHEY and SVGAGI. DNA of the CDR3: TGTGCCAGCAGTTCTATCTACCAGTACTTC. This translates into CASSSIYQYF.

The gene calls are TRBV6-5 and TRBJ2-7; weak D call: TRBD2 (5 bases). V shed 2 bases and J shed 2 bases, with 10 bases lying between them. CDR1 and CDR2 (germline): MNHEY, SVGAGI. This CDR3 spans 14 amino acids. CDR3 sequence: CASSYATKTYEQYF. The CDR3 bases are TGTGCCAGCAGTTACGCGACTAAAACCTACGAGCAGTACTTC.

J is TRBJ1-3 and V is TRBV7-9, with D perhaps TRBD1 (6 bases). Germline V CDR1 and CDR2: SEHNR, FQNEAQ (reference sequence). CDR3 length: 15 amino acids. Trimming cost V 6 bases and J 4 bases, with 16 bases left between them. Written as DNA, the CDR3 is TGTGCCAGCAGTCCAACAGGGACGGGGGGAAACACCATATATTTT. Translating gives CASSPTGTGGNTIYF.

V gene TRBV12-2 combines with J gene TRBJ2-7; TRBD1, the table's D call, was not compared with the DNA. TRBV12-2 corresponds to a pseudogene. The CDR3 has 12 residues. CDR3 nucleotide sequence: TGTGCAAGTGGAGCAGGGACCTACGAGCAGTACTTC. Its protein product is CASGAGTYEQYF.

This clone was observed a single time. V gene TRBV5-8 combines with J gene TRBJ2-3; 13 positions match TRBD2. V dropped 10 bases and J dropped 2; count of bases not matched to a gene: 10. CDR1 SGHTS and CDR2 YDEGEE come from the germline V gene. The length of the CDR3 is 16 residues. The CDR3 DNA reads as TGTGCCGGCAACCAGGGACTAGCGGGATACACAGATACGCAGTATTTT. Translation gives CAGNQGLAGYTDTQYF.

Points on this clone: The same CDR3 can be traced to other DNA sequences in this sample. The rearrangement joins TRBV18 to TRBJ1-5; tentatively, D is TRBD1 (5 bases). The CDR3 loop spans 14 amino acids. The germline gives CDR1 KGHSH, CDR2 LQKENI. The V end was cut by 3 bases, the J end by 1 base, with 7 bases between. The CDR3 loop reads CASSPGGSNQPQHF. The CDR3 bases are TGTGCCAGCTCACCGGGGGGGAGCAATCAGCCCCAGCATTTT.

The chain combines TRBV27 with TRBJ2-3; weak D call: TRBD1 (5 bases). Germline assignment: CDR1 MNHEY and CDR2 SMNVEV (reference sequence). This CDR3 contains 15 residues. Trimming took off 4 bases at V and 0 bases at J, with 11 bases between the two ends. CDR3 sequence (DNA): TGTGCCAGCAGTTCCCAGGGTCCCAGCACAGATACGCAGTATTTT. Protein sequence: CASSSQGPSTDTQYF.